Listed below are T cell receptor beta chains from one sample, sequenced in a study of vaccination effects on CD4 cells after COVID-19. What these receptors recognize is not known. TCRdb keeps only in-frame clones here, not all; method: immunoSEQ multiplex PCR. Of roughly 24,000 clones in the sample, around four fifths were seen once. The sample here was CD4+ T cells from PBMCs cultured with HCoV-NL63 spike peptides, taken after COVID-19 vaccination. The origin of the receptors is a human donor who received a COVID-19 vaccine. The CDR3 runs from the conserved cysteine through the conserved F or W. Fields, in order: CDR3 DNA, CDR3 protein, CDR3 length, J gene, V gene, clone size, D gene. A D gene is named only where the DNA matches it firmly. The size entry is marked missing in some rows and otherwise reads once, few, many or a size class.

TGTGCCAGTAGGGAAGCAGGGTTTAGCACAGATACGCAGTATTTT | CASREAGFSTDTQYF | 15 | TRBJ2-3 | TRBV19 | few | -
TGTGCCACCAGCAGACTTGGGGGCATGAACACTGAAGCTTTCTTT | CATSRLGGMNTEAFF | 15 | TRBJ1-1 | TRBV15 | - | -
TGTGCCAGCTCACAGACAGGGGAGGTTGAAAAACTGTTTTTT | CASSQTGEVEKLFF | 14 | TRBJ1-4 | TRBV18 | - | TRBD1
TGTGCCAGTAGTGGCTACGTGGGGGGGCACCACGAGCAGTACTTC | CASSGYVGGHHEQYF | 15 | TRBJ2-7 | TRBV19 | once | -
TGTGCCAGCAGCCCACCCCCGGGACACAGTGTTGAAAAACTGTTTTTT | CASSPPPGHSVEKLFF | 16 | TRBJ1-4 | TRBV28 | - | -
TGCGCCAGCAGCTCGGCGGGAAACATTCAGTACTTC | CASSSAGNIQYF | 12 | TRBJ2-4 | TRBV5-1 | - | -
TGCGCCAGCAGCCAAGATTGGGCAGGGAAAGAGACCCAGTACTTC | CASSQDWAGKETQYF | 15 | TRBJ2-5 | TRBV4-1 | - | -
TGTGCCAGCAGCGCAGGCCCCCTCCGAGAGAACTACGAGCAGTACTTC | CASSAGPLRENYEQYF | 16 | TRBJ2-7 | TRBV9 | - | -
TGTGCCAGCAGCTTAGGGGTGCGGTCACCCCTCCACTTT | CASSLGVRSPLHF | 13 | TRBJ1-6 | TRBV7-2 | - | -
TGTGCCAGCTCGCCGGGACAGGGGGCTGTACCTAATGAAAAACTGTTTTTT | CASSPGQGAVPNEKLFF | 17 | TRBJ1-4 | TRBV18 | - | TRBD1
TGTGCCAGCAGCTTTTTAGGGTCTGGCAATCAGCCCCAGCATTTT | CASSFLGSGNQPQHF | 15 | TRBJ1-5 | TRBV5-8 | - | -
TGTGCCTGGCACGACAGGGGAAGGGAAGCTTTCTTT | CAWHDRGREAFF | 12 | TRBJ1-1 | TRBV30 | few | TRBD1
TGTGCCAGCAGGCGCGCAGAGACCCAGTACTTC | CASRRAETQYF | 11 | TRBJ2-5 | TRBV4-2 | - | -
TGTGCCATCAGTGAGGCCCGGGGTGAGCAGTTCTTC | CAISEARGEQFF | 12 | TRBJ2-1 | TRBV10-3 | - | -
TGCGCCAGCAGCCCCGACAGGGCGAGGAACACCGGGGAGCTGTTTTTT | CASSPDRARNTGELFF | 16 | TRBJ2-2 | TRBV5-1 | many | TRBD1
TGTGCTAGCAGCTTGGGCAGGGGGAACACCGGGGAGCTGTTTTTT | CASSLGRGNTGELFF | 15 | TRBJ2-2 | TRBV7-7 | - | -
TGCGCCAGCAGCTTGGCTCATTCCTACGAGCAGTACTTC | CASSLAHSYEQYF | 13 | TRBJ2-7 | TRBV5-1 | - | -
TGTGCCAGCAGCTCCCAGGGGGTGGATGGCTACACCTTC | CASSSQGVDGYTF | 13 | TRBJ1-2 | TRBV7-3 | once | TRBD1
TGCAGCGTCGCTACAGGCTATGGCTACACCTTC | CSVATGYGYTF | 11 | TRBJ1-2 | TRBV29-1 | - | -
TGTGCCAGCAGCCTAGCCGGGACAGAGAGTAACTATGGCTACACCTTC | CASSLAGTESNYGYTF | 16 | TRBJ1-2 | TRBV3-1/TRBV3-2 | once | TRBD1
TGTGCCAGCAGCGAGAGCGGAGGATACAATGAGCAGTTCTTC | CASSESGGYNEQFF | 14 | TRBJ2-1 | TRBV9 | - | -
TGTGCCAGCAGTTTCGGGGTCAACCTCTATGGCTACACCTTC | CASSFGVNLYGYTF | 14 | TRBJ1-2 | TRBV6-2/TRBV6-3 | - | -
TGCGCCAGCAGCCAGGGACAGGGGCGGCCCTACGAGCAGTACTTC | CASSQGQGRPYEQYF | 15 | TRBJ2-7 | TRBV4-3 | - | TRBD1
TGTGCCAGTAGTATATCCCCGGGGGGTGTAAGCTATGGCTACACCTTC | CASSISPGGVSYGYTF | 16 | TRBJ1-2 | TRBV19 | - | -
TGTGCCAGCAGCCCGGCCGGGGGGGTAGGCTTGGGGACCCAGTACTTC | CASSPAGGVGLGTQYF | 16 | TRBJ2-5 | TRBV7-8 | - | TRBD2
TGTGCCAGTAATAAGGGGGGACTTAACACCGGGGAGCTGTTTTTT | CASNKGGLNTGELFF | 15 | TRBJ2-2 | TRBV19 | - | -
TGTGCCAGCAGTGGGGAGACGGGGGGCTTCACTGAAGCTTTCTTT | CASSGETGGFTEAFF | 15 | TRBJ1-1 | TRBV2 | - | -
TGTGCCAGCAGACCGTCTAGCGGGGGAGGGAATGAGCAGTTCTTC | CASRPSSGGGNEQFF | 15 | TRBJ2-1 | TRBV6-6 | - | TRBD2
TGCGCCAGCAGCTCTAGACAGGGAGAGTTCTTC | CASSSRQGEFF | 11 | TRBJ2-1 | TRBV5-1 | once | TRBD1
TGTGCCAGCAGCCCCGGACTAACTGGGGCCGGGGAGCTGTTTTTT | CASSPGLTGAGELFF | 15 | TRBJ2-2 | TRBV11-3 | - | -
TGTGCCAGCAGGTTTGGGGGTGACGAGCAGTACTTC | CASRFGGDEQYF | 12 | TRBJ2-7 | TRBV2 | few | -
TGTGCTAGCAGCCCCGAACCCAATTCACCCCTCCACTTT | CASSPEPNSPLHF | 13 | TRBJ1-6 | TRBV7-7 | once | -
TGTGCCAGTAGCTCCGGGACTAGCGGTCGAGCAGGCAACTTC | CASSSGTSGRAGNF | 14 | TRBJ2-5 | TRBV19 | - | TRBD2
TGTGCCAGTAGTAGTGGGTCGGGGACAGGGGCGGTGAATGAAAAACTGTTTTTT | CASSSGSGTGAVNEKLFF | 18 | TRBJ1-4 | TRBV19 | - | TRBD1
TGCGCCAGCAGCTTGGCGGTCTTGAGCACAGATACGCAGTATTTT | CASSLAVLSTDTQYF | 15 | TRBJ2-3 | TRBV5-1 | - | -
TGTGCCAGCACACTCGGGGCCTCTATTGAAGCTTTCTTT | CASTLGASIEAFF | 13 | TRBJ1-1 | TRBV7-2 | - | -
TGCAGCGCCGCCGGACAGTACTATACTGAAGCTTTCTTT | CSAAGQYYTEAFF | 13 | TRBJ1-1 | TRBV29-1 | - | -
TGTGCCAGCAGCTTGCGTGACACATCTGGAAACACCATATATTTT | CASSLRDTSGNTIYF | 15 | TRBJ1-3 | TRBV5-8 | - | -
TGTGCCAGCAGTAGGGAAAGAGGCTACACCTTC | CASSRERGYTF | 11 | TRBJ1-2 | TRBV6-2/TRBV6-3 | - | -
TGTGCCAGCAGCCAGGAGCTGGGGGCCCAGTACTTC | CASSQELGAQYF | 12 | TRBJ2-5 | TRBV3-1/TRBV3-2 | - | -
TGCGCCAGCAGCCGACAGGGCGATGTTGTTTCACCCCTCCACTTT | CASSRQGDVVSPLHF | 15 | TRBJ1-6 | TRBV4-1 | - | TRBD1
TGTGCCAGCAGCCAAGGTATAGCGGGGATCCGTAGCACAGATACGCAGTATTTT | CASSQGIAGIRSTDTQYF | 18 | TRBJ2-3 | TRBV3-1/TRBV3-2 | - | TRBD2
TGTGCCATCAGTGGAACTAGCGGGGGGGGCCTCCCAGATACGCAGTATTTT | CAISGTSGGGLPDTQYF | 17 | TRBJ2-3 | TRBV10-3 | - | TRBD2
TGTGCCAGGCTCCCTACAGGGTTACAAGAGACCCAGTACTTC | CARLPTGLQETQYF | 14 | TRBJ2-5 | TRBV27 | - | -
TGTGCCAGCAGTCCCTGGACTAGCGGGGGCTACGAGCAGTACTTC | CASSPWTSGGYEQYF | 15 | TRBJ2-7 | TRBV6-5 | - | TRBD2
TGTGCCAGCAGTTTAGGGTTCCCTAGCAATCAGCCCCAGCATTTT | CASSLGFPSNQPQHF | 15 | TRBJ1-5 | TRBV28 | few | -
TGTGCCAGTAAGGGTCGGTCGACAGTCTATGGCTACACCTTC | CASKGRSTVYGYTF | 14 | TRBJ1-2 | TRBV19 | - | -
TGTGCCAGTAGTATTCAATCAAAGAGGGGCACTGAAGCTTTCTTT | CASSIQSKRGTEAFF | 15 | TRBJ1-1 | TRBV19 | - | -
TGTGCCAGCAGCTTAGCGCCCGGAAACACAGATACGCAGTATTTT | CASSLAPGNTDTQYF | 15 | TRBJ2-3 | TRBV7-2 | - | -
TGTGCCAGCAGCCAAGGTCGGAGCTCCTACGAGCAGTACTTC | CASSQGRSSYEQYF | 14 | TRBJ2-7 | TRBV3-1/TRBV3-2 | - | -
TGTGCCAGTACACAGGGCTATGGCTACACCTTC | CASTQGYGYTF | 11 | TRBJ1-2 | TRBV28 | - | -
TGTGCCAGTACCCTCGCGGGACAGGGTAACTATGGCTACACCTTC | CASTLAGQGNYGYTF | 15 | TRBJ1-2 | TRBV19 | - | TRBD1
TGTGCCAGCAGCCTGGGACAGGGGCTTCTCTATACCTACGAGCAGTACTTC | CASSLGQGLLYTYEQYF | 17 | TRBJ2-7 | TRBV5-6 | - | TRBD1
TGTGCCAGCAGCCCGGACAGCCTCTATGGCTACACCTTC | CASSPDSLYGYTF | 13 | TRBJ1-2 | TRBV3-1/TRBV3-2 | few | -
TGTGCCAGCAGCCCCAGGGGCTCTGGAAACACCATATATTTT | CASSPRGSGNTIYF | 14 | TRBJ1-3 | TRBV7-8 | few | -